This T cell receptor beta chain was captured by sequencing in a study of blood T cell repertoires in COVID-19. CDR1 is LNHNV, CDR2 YYDKDF, per germline (reference sequence). Trimming removed 3 bases at V and 8 bases at J, with 23 bases between. This CDR3 spans 17 amino acids. Assay used: immunoSEQ multiplex PCR; TCRdb lists only in-frame clones, some missing. The table lists some 190,000 clones, about 83% of them singletons. The chain joins TRBV15 to TRBJ2-1, with D maybe TRBD1 (6 bases). The clonotype originates from a person between 65 and 80 years old with COVID-19, enrolled during active disease. Material for sequencing was peripheral blood. CDR3 amino acids: CATSRETGRGSRDEQFF. In nucleotides, the CDR3 is TGTGCCACCAGCAGGGAAACAGGGAGAGGGTCTAGGGATGAGCAGTTCTTC.